This TCR beta chain stems from a study of blood T cell repertoires in COVID-19. The data were produced by immunoSEQ multiplex PCR, yet TCRdb's version contains in-frame clones alone and is incomplete. Among around 450,000 clones listed, around 91% were seen once. The V gene lost 1 base and the J gene lost 5 bases, with 8 bases spanning the gap. Germline assignment: CDR1 LGHDT and CDR2 YNNKEL (reference sequence). CDR3 length: 14 amino acids. The sequenced sample was PBMCs or T cells enriched from blood (not recorded which). The chain joins TRBV3-1 (or the pseudogene TRBV3-2) to TRBJ1-4; D not resolved. The receptor was derived from a man between 18 and 35 years old who had recovered from COVID-19. The CDR3 reads CASSQVVPNEKLFF. Here the CDR3 DNA reads TGTGCCAGCAGCCAAGTAGTTCCCAATGAAAAACTGTTTTTT.